The text below deals with one TCR beta chain. The data were taken from a study of blood T cell repertoires in COVID-19. Study in general: Acute and convalescent COVID-19 samples came from the United States, Italy and Spain. T cells, B-cell-depleted T cells, or PBMCs supplied cDNA or gDNA.

The CDR3 contains 15 residues. J was trimmed by 6 bases and V by 0 bases; bases with no gene match: 4. Germline-derived CDR1 and CDR2 are SGHVS and FQNEAQ. Original processing methods: For nucleated cells, counts were estimated from reference gene primer amplification. Produced via immunoSEQ multiplex PCR; TCRdb's table is partial and in-frame only. V, J and clone size were drawn from that table, and D and trimming were deduced from the DNA. The sample yields around 76,000 clones, around 76% seen once. Sequenced material: peripheral blood. The chain links TRBV7-8 to TRBJ2-2; TRBD1 agrees at 7 bases. This TCR was sampled from a woman aged 80 or over with active or convalescent COVID-19. DNA for the CDR3: TGTGCCAGCAGCTTAGCGCCTCAGGGGGCCGGGGAGCTGTTTTTT. Amino acid sequence: CASSLAPQGAGELFF.